This entry features one TCR beta chain sequence. Its cognate antigen is unknown. The sample belongs to a study of T cell responses to AZD1222 COVID-19 vaccine. Study-level findings and limits: Sampling captured repertoires only after the peak T cell response. Seropositivity was recorded at baseline in only a handful of AZD1222 recipients.

Method: immunoSEQ multiplex PCR; TCRdb's copy keeps in-frame clones and lacks some. The top ten clones hold 3.5% to 5% of a sample with 95,000 to 110,000 clones, 87% of them seen once. The J segment lost 0 bases and the V segment lost 4 bases, leaving 11 bases of the junction unmatched. The CDR3 runs 17 residues. The germline V gene has CDR1 SGHKS and CDR2 YYEKEE (reference sequence). The sequence derives from an adult in good health. This chain links TRBV5-5 with TRBJ1-2; 8 positions match TRBD1. Sequencing was performed on peripheral blood, taken on day 0 of AZD1222 vaccination. Here the CDR3 reads CASSQNLGTGSNYGYTF. The CDR3 DNA is TGTGCCAGCAGCCAGAACTTGGGGACAGGATCTAACTATGGCTACACCTTC.